Sequencing of this T cell receptor (beta chain) was carried out in a study of T cell responses to AZD1222 COVID-19 vaccine. About the research overall: It was second doses at about 4 or about 12 weeks that were pooled. Study observations and caveats: Donors, mostly white British, included more females; clonal diversity was possibly underestimated. Just six or seven AZD1222 recipients tested seropositive at baseline. No day 14 peak samples; only post-peak repertoires were characterized.

On this clone itself: Antigen unknown.

The repertoire was sequenced with immunoSEQ multiplex PCR; TCRdb's copy has only in-frame clones and lacks some. The table lists roughly 150,000 clones, around 93% of them singletons, with 1.3% in the top ten. In germline, CDR1 is MDHEN, CDR2 SYDVKM. There are 15 residues in the CDR3. Trimming left V 2 bases short and J 3 bases short, with 13 bases between. This sequence originates from an adult in good health. The gene calls are TRBV28 and TRBJ1-2; D is unclear. This material consisted of peripheral blood, taken on day 0 of AZD1222 vaccination. The CDR3 DNA is TGTGCCAGCAGTTTAGGTCAGGTCTTGGACTATGGCTACACCTTC. It codes for CASSLGQVLDYGYTF.